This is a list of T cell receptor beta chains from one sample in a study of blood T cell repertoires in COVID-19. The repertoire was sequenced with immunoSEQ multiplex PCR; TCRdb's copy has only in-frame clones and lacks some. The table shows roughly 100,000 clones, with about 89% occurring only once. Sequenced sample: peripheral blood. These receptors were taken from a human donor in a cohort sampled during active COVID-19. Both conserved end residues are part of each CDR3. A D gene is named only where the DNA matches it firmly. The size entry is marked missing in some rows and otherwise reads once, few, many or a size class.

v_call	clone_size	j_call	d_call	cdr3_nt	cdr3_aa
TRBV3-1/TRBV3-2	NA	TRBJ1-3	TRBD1	TGTGCCAGCAGCCTACTGGACAGGCTTGGAAACACCATATATTTT	CASSLLDRLGNTIYF
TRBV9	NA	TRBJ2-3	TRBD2	TGTGCCAGCACCCCCGCGGGGGGTACAGATACGCAGTATTTT	CASTPAGGTDTQYF
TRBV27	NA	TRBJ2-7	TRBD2	TGTGCCAGCAGTTCCCAGGTAGCGGGTACCTACGAGCAGTACTTC	CASSSQVAGTYEQYF
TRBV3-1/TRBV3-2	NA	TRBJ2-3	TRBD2	TGTGCCAGCAGAGAGGAGCGGGGGGCTTTGGATACGCAGTATTTT	CASREERGALDTQYF
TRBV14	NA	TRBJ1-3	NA	TGTGCCAGCAGCCAAGTCCAGGGATACTCTGGAAACACCATATATTTT	CASSQVQGYSGNTIYF
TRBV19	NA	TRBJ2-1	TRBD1	TGTGCCAGTAGTATCAATACCGGGACAGGGGTTGGCAATGAGCAGTTCTTC	CASSINTGTGVGNEQFF
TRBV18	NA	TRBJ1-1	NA	TGTGCCAGCTCACCGACAGATTCGAACACTGAAGCTTTCTTT	CASSPTDSNTEAFF
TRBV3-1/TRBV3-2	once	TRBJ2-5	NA	TGTGCCAGCAGCTTAGGGGGGGACCGGGAGACCCAGTACTTC	CASSLGGDRETQYF
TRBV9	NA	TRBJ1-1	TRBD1	TGTGCCAGCAGCGCCGGGACAGGACCCACTGAAGCTTTCTTT	CASSAGTGPTEAFF
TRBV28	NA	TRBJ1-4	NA	TGTGCCAGCAGTCCCTCGGAGGGGAGGAGGGAAAAACTGTTTTTT	CASSPSEGRREKLFF
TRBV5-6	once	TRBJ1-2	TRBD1	TGTGCCAGCAGTAATAGGGACAGGGCCTATGGCTACACCTTC	CASSNRDRAYGYTF
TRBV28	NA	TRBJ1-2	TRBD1	TGTGCCAGTGAGCGACAGGGGGCGAAGATCGGCTACACCTTC	CASERQGAKIGYTF
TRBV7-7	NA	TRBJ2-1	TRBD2	TGTGCCAGCAGCTTAAGCGGGGGGGCATACAATGAGCAGTTCTTC	CASSLSGGAYNEQFF
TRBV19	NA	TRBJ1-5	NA	TGTGCCAGTAGTATCCGGGAGTGGGATCAGCCCCAGCATTTT	CASSIREWDQPQHF
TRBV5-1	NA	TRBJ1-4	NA	TGCGCCAGTAGCTCAGGGCGGGGTGAAAAACTGTTTTTT	CASSSGRGEKLFF
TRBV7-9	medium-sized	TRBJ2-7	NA	TGTGCCAGCAGCAGGCCGGACACCTACGAGCAGTACTTC	CASSRPDTYEQYF
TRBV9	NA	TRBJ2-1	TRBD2	TGTGCCAGCAGCGAGAGCCATAGCGGGGGAAACTACAATGAGCAGTTCTTC	CASSESHSGGNYNEQFF
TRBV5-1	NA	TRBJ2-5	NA	TGCGCCAGCAGGGACAGCCAAGAGACCCAGTACTTC	CASRDSQETQYF
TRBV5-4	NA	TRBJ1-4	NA	TGTGCCAGCAGCTTTGGAGCAACTAATGAAAAACTGTTTTTT	CASSFGATNEKLFF
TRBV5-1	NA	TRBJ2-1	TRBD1	TGCGCCAGCAGCTTTACCGGGACAGGGCCCAACAATGAGCAGTTCTTC	CASSFTGTGPNNEQFF
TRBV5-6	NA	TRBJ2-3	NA	TGTGCCAGCAGCAGGGGAAAAAGCACAGATACGCAGTATTTT	CASSRGKSTDTQYF
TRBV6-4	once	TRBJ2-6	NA	TGTGCCAGCAGTGACTCCTACTCTGGGGCCAACGTCCTGACTTTC	CASSDSYSGANVLTF
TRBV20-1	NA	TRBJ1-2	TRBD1	TGCAGTGCTAGTTCGGGACAGGGCAAGGGGAACTATGGCTACACCTTC	CSASSGQGKGNYGYTF
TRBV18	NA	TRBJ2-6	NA	TGTGCCAGCTCACCACAAGGCGGGGCCCTCTCTGGGGCCAACGTCCTGACTTTC	CASSPQGGALSGANVLTF
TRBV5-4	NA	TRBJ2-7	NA	TGTGCCAGCAGCCAGGGAAGCTACGAGCAGTACTTC	CASSQGSYEQYF
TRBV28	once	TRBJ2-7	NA	TGTGCCAGCAGTTTCAGGGGAGCCGAGCAGTACTTC	CASSFRGAEQYF
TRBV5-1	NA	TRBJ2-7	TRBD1	TGCGCCAGCAGCATACTGACAGGGATATTATACGAGCAGTACTTC	CASSILTGILYEQYF
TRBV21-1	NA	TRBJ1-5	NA	TGTGCCAGCACCCGGGGTTGTCAGCCCCAGCATTTT	CASTRGCQPQHF
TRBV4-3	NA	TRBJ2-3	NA	TGCGCCAGCAGCCAAGATCATCCACTACCCAGCACAGATACGCAGTATTTT	CASSQDHPLPSTDTQYF
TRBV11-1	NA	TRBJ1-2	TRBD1	TGTGCCAGCAGCTTCGACAGGGAAGCCGGCTACACCTTC	CASSFDREAGYTF
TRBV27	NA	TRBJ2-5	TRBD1	TGTGCCAGCAGTTCCGGGGACAGGGAAGAGACCCAGTACTTC	CASSSGDREETQYF